The clone carrying this T cell receptor (beta chain) was seen many times. Its antigen is currently unknown. These data belong to a study of T-cell reconstitution after alpha-beta-depleted transplantation in children. Study-level findings and limits: It was newly produced T cells that mostly accounted for T-cell counts and diversity one year after transplant. Surviving recipient T cells and thymic progenitors underlay high day-60 TCRbeta diversity in some patients. Reportedly, roughly two months post-transplant, alpha-beta T cells arose from several hundred expanded graft clones.

Unique molecular identifiers were used to barcode this TCRbeta library. TCRdb reprocessed the PCR reads with MiXCR, giving one entry per CDR3 protein. The sample includes about 240,000 distinct CDR3 sequences, about a quarter of them seen just once. Per the germline V gene, CDR1 is SQVTM and CDR2 is ANQGSEA. The CDR3 runs to 11 residues. The germline V and J ends were trimmed by 6 bases and 1 base, with 6 bases remaining between them. The receptor's source is a girl aged 2 to 9 with Fanconi anemia, due to receive a stem cell transplant. The genes are TRBV29-1 and TRBJ1-1, with a weak D call TRBD1 (5 bases). The sample in question was PBMCs, obtained before TCRalphabeta/CD19-depleted stem cell transplant. CDR3 sequence reads: CSVTGNTEAFF. The DNA of the CDR3 is TGCAGCGTAACAGGGAACACTGAAGCTTTCTTT. Full variable domain (missing parts from reference TRBV29-1 and TRBJ1-1): SAVISQKPSRDICQRGTSLTIQCQVDSQVTMMFWYRQQPGQSLTLIATANQGSEATYESGFVIDKFPISRPNLTFSTLTVSNMSPEDSSIYLCSVTGNTEAFFGQGTRLTVV.